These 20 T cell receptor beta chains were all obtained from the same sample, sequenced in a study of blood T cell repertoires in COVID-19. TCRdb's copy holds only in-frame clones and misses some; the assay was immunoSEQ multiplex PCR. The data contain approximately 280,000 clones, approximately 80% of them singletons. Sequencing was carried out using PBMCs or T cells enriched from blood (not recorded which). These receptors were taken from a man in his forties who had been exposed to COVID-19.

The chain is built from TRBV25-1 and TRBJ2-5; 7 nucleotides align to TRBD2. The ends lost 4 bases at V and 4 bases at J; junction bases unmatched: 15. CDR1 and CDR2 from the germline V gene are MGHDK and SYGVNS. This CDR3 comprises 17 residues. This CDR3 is CASSGPLTAGEGETQYF. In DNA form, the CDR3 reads TGTGCCAGCAGTGGCCCTTTGACGGCGGGAGAGGGAGAGACCCAGTACTTC.

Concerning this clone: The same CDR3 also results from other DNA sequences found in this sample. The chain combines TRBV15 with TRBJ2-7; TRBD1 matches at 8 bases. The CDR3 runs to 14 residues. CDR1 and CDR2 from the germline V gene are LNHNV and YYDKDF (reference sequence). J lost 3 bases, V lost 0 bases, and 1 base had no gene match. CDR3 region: CATSREGQGYEQYF. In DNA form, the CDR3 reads TGTGCCACCAGCAGAGAAGGACAGGGCTACGAGCAGTACTTC.

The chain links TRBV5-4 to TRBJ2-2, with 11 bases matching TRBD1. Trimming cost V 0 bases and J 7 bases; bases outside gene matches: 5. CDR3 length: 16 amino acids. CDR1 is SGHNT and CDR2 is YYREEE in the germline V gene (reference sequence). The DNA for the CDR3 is TGTGCCAGCAGCTTGGCCGGACAGGGGGCGGTCGGGGAGCTGTTTTTT. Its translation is CASSLAGQGAVGELFF.

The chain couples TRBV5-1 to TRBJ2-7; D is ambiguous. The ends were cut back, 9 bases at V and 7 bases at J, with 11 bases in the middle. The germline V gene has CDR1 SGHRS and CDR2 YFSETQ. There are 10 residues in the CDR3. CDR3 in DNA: TGCGCCACCCTTCTCTTAGAGCAGTACTTC. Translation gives CATLLLEQYF.

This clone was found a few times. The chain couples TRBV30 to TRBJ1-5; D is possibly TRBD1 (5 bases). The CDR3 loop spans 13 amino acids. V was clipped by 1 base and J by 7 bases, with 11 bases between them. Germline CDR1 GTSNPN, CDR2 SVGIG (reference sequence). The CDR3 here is CAWSARVGQPQHF. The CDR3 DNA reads TGTGCCTGGAGTGCCAGGGTAGGGCAGCCCCAGCATTTT.

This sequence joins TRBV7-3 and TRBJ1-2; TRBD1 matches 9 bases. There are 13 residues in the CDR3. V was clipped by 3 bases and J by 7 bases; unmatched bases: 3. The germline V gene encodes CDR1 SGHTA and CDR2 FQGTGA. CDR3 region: CASSFADRGGYTF. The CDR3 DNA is TGTGCCAGCAGCTTCGCGGACAGGGGTGGCTACACCTTC.

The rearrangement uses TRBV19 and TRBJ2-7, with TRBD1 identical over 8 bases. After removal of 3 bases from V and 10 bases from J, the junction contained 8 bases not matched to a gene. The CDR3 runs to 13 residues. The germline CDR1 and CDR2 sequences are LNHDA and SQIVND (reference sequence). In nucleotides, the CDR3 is TGTGCCAGTAGTATTAGGGGACAGGACACCCAGTACTTC. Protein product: CASSIRGQDTQYF.

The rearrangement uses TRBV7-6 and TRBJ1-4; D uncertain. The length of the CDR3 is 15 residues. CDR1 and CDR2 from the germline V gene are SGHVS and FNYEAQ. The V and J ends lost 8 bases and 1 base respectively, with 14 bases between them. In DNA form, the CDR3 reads TGTGCCAGCTCTGGGCAGGCGCAAACTAATGAAAAACTGTTTTTT. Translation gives CASSGQAQTNEKLFF.

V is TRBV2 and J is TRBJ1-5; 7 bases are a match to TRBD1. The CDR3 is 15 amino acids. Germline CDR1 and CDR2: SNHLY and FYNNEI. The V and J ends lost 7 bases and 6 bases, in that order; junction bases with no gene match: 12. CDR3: CASTIEQGMSQPQHF. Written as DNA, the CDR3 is TGTGCCAGCACGATAGAACAGGGGATGAGTCAGCCCCAGCATTTT.

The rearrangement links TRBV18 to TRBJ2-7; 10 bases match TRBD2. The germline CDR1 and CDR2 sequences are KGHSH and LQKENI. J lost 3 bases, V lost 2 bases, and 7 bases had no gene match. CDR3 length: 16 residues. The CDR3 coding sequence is TGTGCCAGCTCACCATTCCCAGCGGGAGGGGGCTACGAGCAGTACTTC. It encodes CASSPFPAGGGYEQYF.

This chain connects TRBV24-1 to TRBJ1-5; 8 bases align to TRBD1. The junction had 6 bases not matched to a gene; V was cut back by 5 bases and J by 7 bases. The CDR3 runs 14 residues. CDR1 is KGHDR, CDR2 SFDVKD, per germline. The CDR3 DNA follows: TGTGCCACCAGTGGGGCAGGGGGCAGCCAGCCCCAGCATTTT. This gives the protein CATSGAGGSQPQHF.

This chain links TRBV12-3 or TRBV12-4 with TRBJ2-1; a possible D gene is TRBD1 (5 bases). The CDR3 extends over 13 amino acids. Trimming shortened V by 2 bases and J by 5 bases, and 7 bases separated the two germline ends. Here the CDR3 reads CASSLRQNNEQFF. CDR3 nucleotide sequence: TGTGCCAGCAGTTTAAGACAGAACAATGAGCAGTTCTTC.

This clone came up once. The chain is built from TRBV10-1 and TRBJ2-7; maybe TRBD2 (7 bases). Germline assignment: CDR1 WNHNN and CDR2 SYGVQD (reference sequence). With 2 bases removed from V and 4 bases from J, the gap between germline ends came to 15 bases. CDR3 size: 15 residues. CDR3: CASSEGRGGVYEQYF. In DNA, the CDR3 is TGCGCCAGCAGTGAGGGCAGGGGAGGGGTATACGAGCAGTACTTC.

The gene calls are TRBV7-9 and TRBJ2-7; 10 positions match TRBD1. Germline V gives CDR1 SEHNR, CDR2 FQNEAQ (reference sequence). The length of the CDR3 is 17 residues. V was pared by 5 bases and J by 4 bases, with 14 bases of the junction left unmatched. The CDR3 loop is CASSPDWGQGFGYEQYF. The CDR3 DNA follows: TGTGCCAGCAGCCCCGATTGGGGACAGGGGTTTGGTTACGAGCAGTACTTC.

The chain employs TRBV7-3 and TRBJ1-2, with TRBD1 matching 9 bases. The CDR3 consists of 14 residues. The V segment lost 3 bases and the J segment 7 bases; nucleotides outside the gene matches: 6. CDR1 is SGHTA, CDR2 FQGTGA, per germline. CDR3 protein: CASSLSRDRVGYTF. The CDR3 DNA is TGTGCCAGCAGCTTGTCGAGGGACAGGGTTGGCTACACCTTC.

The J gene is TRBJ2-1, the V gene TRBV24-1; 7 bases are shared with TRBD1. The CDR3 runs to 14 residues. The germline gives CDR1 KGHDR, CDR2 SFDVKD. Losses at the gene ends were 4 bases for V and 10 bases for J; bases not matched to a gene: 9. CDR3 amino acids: CATSDPYTGDEQFF. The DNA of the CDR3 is TGTGCCACCAGTGACCCCTACACAGGGGACGAGCAGTTCTTC.

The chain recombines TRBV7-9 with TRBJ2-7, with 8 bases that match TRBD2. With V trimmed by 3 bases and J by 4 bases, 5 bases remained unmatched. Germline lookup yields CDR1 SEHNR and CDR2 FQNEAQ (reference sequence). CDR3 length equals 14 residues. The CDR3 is CASSLPGGPYEQYF. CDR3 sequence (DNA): TGTGCCAGCAGCTTGCCGGGAGGGCCGTACGAGCAGTACTTC.

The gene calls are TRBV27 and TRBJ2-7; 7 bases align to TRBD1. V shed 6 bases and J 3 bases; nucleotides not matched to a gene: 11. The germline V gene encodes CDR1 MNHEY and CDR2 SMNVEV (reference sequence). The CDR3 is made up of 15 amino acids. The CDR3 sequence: CASRDPGTVNYEQYF. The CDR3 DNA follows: TGTGCCAGCAGGGATCCCGGGACAGTGAACTACGAGCAGTACTTC.

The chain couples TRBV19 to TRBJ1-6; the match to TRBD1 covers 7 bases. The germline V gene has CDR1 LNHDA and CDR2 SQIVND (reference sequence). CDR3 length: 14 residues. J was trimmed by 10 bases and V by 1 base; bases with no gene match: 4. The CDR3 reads CASSIGTGPSPLHF. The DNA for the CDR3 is TGTGCCAGTAGTATAGGGACAGGACCATCACCCCTCCACTTT.

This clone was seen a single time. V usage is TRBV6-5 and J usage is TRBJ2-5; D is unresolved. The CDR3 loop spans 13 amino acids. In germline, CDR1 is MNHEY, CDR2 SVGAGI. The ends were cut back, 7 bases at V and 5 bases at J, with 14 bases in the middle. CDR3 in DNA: TGTGCCAGCACCCCTTCTATCTGGGAGACCCAGTACTTC. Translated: CASTPSIWETQYF.